There are a few counts of the clone carrying this T cell receptor beta chain. Its antigen remains unknown. Here immunoSEQ multiplex PCR was the method, and the copy in TCRdb shows in-frame clones only, minus some. In the table there are 55,000 to 80,000 clones, approximately 94% of which are singletons. The sample is drawn from a study of cytomegalovirus exposure and HLA in healthy donors. Study-wide points: The study put under 200 TCR beta chains on its list as cytomegalovirus-associated. First-cohort TCR clusters were later found to tend to co-occur in the 120 or so validation repertoires.

Per germline, CDR1 MNHNS and CDR2 SASEGT. Losses at the gene ends were 2 bases for V and 8 bases for J; bases not matched to a gene: 9. The length of the CDR3 is 15 residues. This TCR derives from a man between 18 and 29 years old in good health and CMV-seropositive. Sequencing was done on a sample of PBMCs. The chain recombines TRBV6-1 with TRBJ1-2; 9 bases align to TRBD1. DNA of the CDR3: TGTGCCAGCAGTGAATCAGGGACAGGGAATCTCGGCTACACCTTC. It is translated as CASSESGTGNLGYTF.